This passage covers 3 T cell receptor beta chains from one sample sequenced in a study of T cell changes during pregnancy in multiple sclerosis. Generated by immunoSEQ multiplex PCR, the TCRdb table keeps only in-frame clones and is missing some. The sample lists 35,000 to 45,000 clones; around 92% were seen once. Sample: CD4+ T cells from peripheral blood mononuclear cells, taken after pregnancy. The receptor set was obtained from a female donor in good health, enrolled as a control in a pregnancy study.

This rearrangement joins TRBV7-9 to TRBJ2-1; TRBD2 matches at 7 bases. V lost 6 bases, J lost 6 bases, and 23 bases stayed unmatched. The CDR3 has 19 residues. Germline V gene sequence: CDR1 SEHNR, CDR2 FQNEAQ (reference sequence). The CDR3 bases are TGTGCCAGCAGGGGGAGGGGAGGGGAGGTCAAGGGAAGACTCAATGAGCAGTTCTTC. Translated: CASRGRGGEVKGRLNEQFF.

The CDR3 DNA follows: TGTGCCAGCAGCTTGGGCGGGCATAGCACAGATACGCAGTATTTT. It encodes CASSLGGHSTDTQYF. J is TRBJ2-3 and V is TRBV7-3; D possibly corresponds to TRBD2 (5 bases). Trimming took off 3 bases at V and 0 bases at J, with 10 bases between the two ends. Germline lookup yields CDR1 SGHTA and CDR2 FQGTGA. There are 15 residues in the CDR3.

This chain links TRBV2 with TRBJ1-6, with TRBD1 as a possible D gene (6 bases). This CDR3 has 13 residues. Deletions cut 7 bases from V and 7 bases from J, with 11 bases between. Germline V gene lookup returns CDR1 SNHLY and CDR2 FYNNEI. The DNA for the CDR3 is TGTGCCAGCAACCGGGACATCAATTCACCCCTCCACTTT. It yields the protein CASNRDINSPLHF.